The source of this T cell receptor beta chain is a study of OX40 agonist ivuxolimab in advanced cancers. For the wider study: Ivuxolimab was a fully human IgG2 agonistic monoclonal antibody targeting the costimulatory receptor OX40 (CD134). Intravenous ivuxolimab was administered to patients every 2 weeks at six dose levels: 0.01, 0.1, 0.3, 1.5, 3 and 10 mg/kg. Among the approximately 50 dose-escalation patients, around 20 had hepatocellular carcinoma, some 15 melanoma, 9 renal cell carcinoma and 9 head and neck cancer. In the dose-escalation cohort, about four fifths of patients were male, and the mean age was 60 years with a range of roughly 23 to 79. Prior anti-PD-1, anti-PD-L1 or anti-CTLA-4 therapy was permitted, and checkpoint inhibitors had been received by under 50% of dose-escalation patients. Partial responses occurred in three dose-escalation patients: two with cutaneous melanoma and one with hepatocellular carcinoma. The purpose of peripheral TCRbeta sequencing was to test whether ivuxolimab changed TCR sequence diversity and led to clonal T-cell expansion. The monotherapy dose-escalation portion (N ≈ 57 patients) of the phase I ivuxolimab trial is reported in the paper.

From its cysteine to its phenylalanine, the CDR3 spans 13 amino acids. Solely the CDR3 DNA is kept, with 39 bases framed from the first base. Via the germline V gene, CDR1 is SQVTM and CDR2 ANQGSEA. The V and J ends are trimmed by 6 bases and 0 bases, leaving 11 bases between them. For sequencing of the TCRbeta CDR3 region, genomic DNA was extracted from the sorted cells. The immunoSEQ Assay was used to sequence the TCRbeta CDR3 regions. TCRdb mirrors the immuneACCESS table, restricted to in-frame sequences. Some clones are absent from its copies; in checked studies, under half trace to an unresolved V gene, and the reason for the others is unknown. This sample has under 95,000 clones in its table, and over 90% of those were observed once. The ten biggest clones cover roughly 6.5% of the sample. The trial excluded patients who had a history of autoimmune disease or were on systemic immunosuppression. In every dose cohort, peripheral blood was drawn for TCR sequencing at baseline, cycle 4 day 1, and cycle 7 day 1. Samples were obtained from an open-label, multicenter, first-in-human phase I dose-escalation trial of ivuxolimab. Adults with locally advanced or metastatic melanoma, renal cell carcinoma, hepatocellular carcinoma or head and neck squamous cell carcinoma were enrolled in the trial. Before TCR sequencing, CD4+ T cells and CD8+ T cells from peripheral blood were sorted into separate populations.

Summary of the overall study and its limitations: Which antigens the clonally expanded peripheral T cells were specific for was not determined. Partial responders in the 0.1-3.0 mg/kg groups had among the lowest normalized peripheral clonal expansion, especially among CD8+ T cells. At doses of 0.1 to 3.0 mg/kg, clonal expansion of both CD4+ and CD8+ blood T cells was observed from baseline to week 6. After ivuxolimab, expanded clones were on average more numerous among CD8+ T cells than among CD4+ T cells. Low levels of normalized T-cell clonal expansion were also seen in some patients who did not respond.

Comment on this clone: Which antigen it targets is not known. No per-base quality is available; no much larger clone lies one base away.

This receptor chain uses TRBV29-1 and TRBJ1-1, with no confidently assigned D gene. The source is an adult with an advanced solid tumor such as melanoma, head and neck, liver or kidney cancer. The material sequenced was CD4+ or CD8+ T cells sorted from blood, taken in a trial of the OX40 agonist ivuxolimab. The DNA reads TGCAGCGTCGTAGGACCATTGAACACTGAAGCTTTCTTT. The encoded protein is CSVVGPLNTEAFF.